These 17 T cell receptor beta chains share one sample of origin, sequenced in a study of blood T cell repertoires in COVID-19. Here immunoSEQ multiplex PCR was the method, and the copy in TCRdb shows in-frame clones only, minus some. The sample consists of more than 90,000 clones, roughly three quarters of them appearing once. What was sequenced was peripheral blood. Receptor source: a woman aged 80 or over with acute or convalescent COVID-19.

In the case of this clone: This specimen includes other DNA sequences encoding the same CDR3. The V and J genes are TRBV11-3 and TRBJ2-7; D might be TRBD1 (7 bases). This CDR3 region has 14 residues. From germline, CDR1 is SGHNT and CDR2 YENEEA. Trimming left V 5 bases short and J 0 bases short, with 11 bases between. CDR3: CASSPGDSSYEQYF. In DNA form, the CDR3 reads TGTGCCAGCAGCCCGGGGGACAGCTCCTACGAGCAGTACTTC.

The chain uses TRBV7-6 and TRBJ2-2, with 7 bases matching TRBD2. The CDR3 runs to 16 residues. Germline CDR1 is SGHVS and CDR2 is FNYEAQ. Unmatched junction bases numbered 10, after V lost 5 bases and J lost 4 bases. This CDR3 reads CASSPLAGRGTGELFF. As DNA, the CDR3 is TGTGCCAGCAGCCCACTTGCGGGGAGGGGCACCGGGGAGCTGTTTTTT.

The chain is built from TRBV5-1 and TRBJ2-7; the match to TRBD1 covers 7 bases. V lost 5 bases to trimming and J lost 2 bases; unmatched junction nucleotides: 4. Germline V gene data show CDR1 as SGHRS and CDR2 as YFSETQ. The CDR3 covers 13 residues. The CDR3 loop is CASRWDSTYEQYF. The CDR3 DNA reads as TGCGCCAGCAGATGGGACAGTACCTACGAGCAGTACTTC.

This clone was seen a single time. The CDR3 region is CASSQVSGNNSPLHF. The CDR3 coding sequence is TGTGCCAGCAGCCAAGTTTCGGGGAATAATTCACCCCTCCACTTT. J is TRBJ1-6 and V is TRBV3-1 (or the pseudogene TRBV3-2); D ambiguous. V shed 1 base and J shed 5 bases, with 9 bases lying between them. This CDR3 region has 15 residues. Germline V gene data show CDR1 as LGHDT and CDR2 as YNNKEL (reference sequence).

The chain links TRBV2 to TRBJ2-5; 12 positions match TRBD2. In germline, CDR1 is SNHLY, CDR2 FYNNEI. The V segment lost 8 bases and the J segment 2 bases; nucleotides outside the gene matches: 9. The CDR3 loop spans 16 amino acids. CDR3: CASPKGTSGGQETQYF. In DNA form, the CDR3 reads TGTGCCAGCCCCAAGGGAACTAGCGGGGGGCAAGAGACCCAGTACTTC.

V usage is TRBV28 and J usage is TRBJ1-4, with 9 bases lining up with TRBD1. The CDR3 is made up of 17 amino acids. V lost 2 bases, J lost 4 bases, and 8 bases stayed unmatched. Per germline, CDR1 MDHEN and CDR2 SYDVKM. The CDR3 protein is CASSLDLGQGYNEKLFF. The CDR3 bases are TGTGCCAGCAGTTTAGATCTGGGACAGGGTTATAATGAAAAACTGTTTTTT.

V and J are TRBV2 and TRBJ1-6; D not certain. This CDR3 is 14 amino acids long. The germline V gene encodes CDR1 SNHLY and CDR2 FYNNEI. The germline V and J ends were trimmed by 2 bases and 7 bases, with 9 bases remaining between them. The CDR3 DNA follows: TGTGCCAGCAGTGAACAGCCAGGCAATTCACCCCTCCACTTT. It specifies CASSEQPGNSPLHF.

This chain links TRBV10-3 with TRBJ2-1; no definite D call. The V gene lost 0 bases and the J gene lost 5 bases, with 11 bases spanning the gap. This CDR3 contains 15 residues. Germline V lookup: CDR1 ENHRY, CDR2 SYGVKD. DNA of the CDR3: TGTGCCATCAGTGAGTCGAGAAACGGTAACAATGAGCAGTTCTTC. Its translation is CAISESRNGNNEQFF.

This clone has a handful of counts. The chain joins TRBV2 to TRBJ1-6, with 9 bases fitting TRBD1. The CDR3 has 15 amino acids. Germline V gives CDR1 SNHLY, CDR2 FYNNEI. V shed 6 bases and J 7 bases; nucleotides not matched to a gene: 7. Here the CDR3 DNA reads TGTGCCAGCAGGGAACAGGGGGCAGTCAATTCACCCCTCCACTTT. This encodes CASREQGAVNSPLHF.

CDR3 region: CASSLGHTNTEAFF. CDR3 DNA: TGCGCCAGCAGCTTGGGACATACGAACACTGAAGCTTTCTTT. The J gene is TRBJ1-1, the V gene TRBV5-1; no firm D call. The germline V gene has CDR1 SGHRS and CDR2 YFSETQ. The ends were cut back, 0 bases at V and 1 base at J, with 7 bases in the middle. The CDR3 extends over 14 amino acids.

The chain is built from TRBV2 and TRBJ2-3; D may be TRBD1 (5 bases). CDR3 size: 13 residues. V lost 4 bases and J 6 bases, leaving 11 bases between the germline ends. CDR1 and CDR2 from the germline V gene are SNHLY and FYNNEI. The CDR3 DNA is TGTGCCAGCAGTGGACAGACGGTGGATACGCAGTATTTT. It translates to CASSGQTVDTQYF.

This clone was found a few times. The CDR3 DNA reads TGTGCCAGCAGCCAAGAGGGTTGGGACAGGAGTGAAGCTTTCTTT. Protein sequence: CASSQEGWDRSEAFF. The chain uses TRBV3-1 (or the pseudogene TRBV3-2) and TRBJ1-1, with 8 bases that match TRBD1. CDR3 length: 15 residues. V lost 0 bases, J lost 7 bases, and 7 bases stayed unmatched. Germline values: CDR1 LGHDT, CDR2 YNNKEL (reference sequence).

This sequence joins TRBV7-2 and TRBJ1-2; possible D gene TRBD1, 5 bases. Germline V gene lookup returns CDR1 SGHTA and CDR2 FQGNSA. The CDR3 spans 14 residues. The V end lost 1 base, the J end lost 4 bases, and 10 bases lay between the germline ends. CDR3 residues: CASSLGRARYGYTF. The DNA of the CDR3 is TGTGCCAGCAGCTTAGGCAGGGCCCGCTATGGCTACACCTTC.

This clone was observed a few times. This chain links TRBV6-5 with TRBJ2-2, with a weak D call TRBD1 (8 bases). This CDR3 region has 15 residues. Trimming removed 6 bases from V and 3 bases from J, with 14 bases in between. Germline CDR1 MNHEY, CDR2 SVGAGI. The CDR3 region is CASSGQGGDTGELFF. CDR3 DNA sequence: TGTGCCAGCAGCGGACAGGGAGGGGACACCGGGGAGCTGTTTTTT.

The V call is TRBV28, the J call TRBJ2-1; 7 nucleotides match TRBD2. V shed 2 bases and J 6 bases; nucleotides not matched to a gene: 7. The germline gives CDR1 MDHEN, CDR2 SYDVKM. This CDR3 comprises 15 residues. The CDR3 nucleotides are TGTGCCAGCAGTTTAGAGCGGGGTAGATCCAATGAGCAGTTCTTC. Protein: CASSLERGRSNEQFF. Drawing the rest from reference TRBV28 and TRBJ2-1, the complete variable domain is DVKVTQSSRYLVKRTGEKVFLECVQDMDHENMFWYRQDPGLGLRLIYFSYDVKMKEKGDIPEGYSVSREKKERFSLILESASTNQTSMYLCASSLERGRSNEQFFGPGTRLTVL.

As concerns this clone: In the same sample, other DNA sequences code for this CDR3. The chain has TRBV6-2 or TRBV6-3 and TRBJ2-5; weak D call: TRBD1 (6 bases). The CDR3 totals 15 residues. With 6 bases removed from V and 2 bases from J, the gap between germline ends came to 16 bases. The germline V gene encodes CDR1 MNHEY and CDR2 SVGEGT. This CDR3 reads CASSRTGHPQETQYF. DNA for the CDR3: TGTGCCAGCAGCCGAACGGGACACCCACAAGAGACCCAGTACTTC.

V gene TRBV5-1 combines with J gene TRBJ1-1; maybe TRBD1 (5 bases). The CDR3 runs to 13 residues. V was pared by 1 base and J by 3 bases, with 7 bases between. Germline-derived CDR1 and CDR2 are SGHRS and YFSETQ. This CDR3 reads CASSLSGHTEAFF. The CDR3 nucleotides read TGCGCCAGCAGCTTGTCAGGGCACACTGAAGCTTTCTTT.